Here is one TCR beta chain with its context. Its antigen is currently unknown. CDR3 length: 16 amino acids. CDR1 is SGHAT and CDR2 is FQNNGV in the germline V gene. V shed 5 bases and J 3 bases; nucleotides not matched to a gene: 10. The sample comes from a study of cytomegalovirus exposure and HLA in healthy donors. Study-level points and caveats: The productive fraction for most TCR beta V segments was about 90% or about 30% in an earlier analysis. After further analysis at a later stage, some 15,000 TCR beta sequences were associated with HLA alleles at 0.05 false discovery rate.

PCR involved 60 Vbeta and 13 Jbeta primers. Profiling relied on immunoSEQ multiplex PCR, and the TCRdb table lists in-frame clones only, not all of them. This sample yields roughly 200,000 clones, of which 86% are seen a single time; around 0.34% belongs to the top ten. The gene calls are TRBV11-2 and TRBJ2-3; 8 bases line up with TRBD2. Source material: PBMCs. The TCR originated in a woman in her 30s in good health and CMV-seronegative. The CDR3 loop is CASSGTGTRGTDTQYF. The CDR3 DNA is TGTGCCAGCAGCGGTACCGGGACTAGGGGGACAGATACGCAGTATTTT.